These 20 T cell receptor beta chains share one sample of origin, sequenced in a study of identical twins. TCRdb reprocessed the 5' RACE reads with MiXCR, giving one entry per CDR3 protein. The profile shows hundreds of thousands of distinct CDR3 sequences, roughly a tenth of them singletons. Material: memory (CD45RO+) T cells sorted from blood. The receptors shown here come from a woman between 18 and 29 years old in good health.

At least ten counts were recorded for this clonotype. Germline is not matched at one junction end, which may reflect a read error. This sequence joins TRBV15 and TRBJ2-3; a weak D match, TRBD2 (7 bases). This CDR3 has 13 residues. Germline V CDR1 and CDR2: LNHNV, YYDKDF (reference sequence). The DNA for the CDR3 is TGTGCCACCCGCAGGGGAGGGCCAGATACGCAGTATTTT. Its protein is CATRRGGPDTQYF.

This chain uses TRBV5-4 with TRBJ2-1; D is unclear. Germline V CDR1 and CDR2: SGHNT, YYREEE (reference sequence). With 4 bases removed from V and 4 bases from J, the gap between germline ends came to 15 bases. There are 15 residues in the CDR3. The CDR3 loop is CASSGEAGSYNEQFF. The CDR3, as DNA: TGTGCCAGCAGCGGTGAGGCAGGATCATACAATGAGCAGTTCTTC.

The chain uses TRBV5-6 and TRBJ2-3; 13 nucleotides match TRBD2. Per germline, CDR1 SGHDT and CDR2 YYEEEE. This CDR3 has 18 residues. V lost 5 bases and J lost 2; bases outside the gene matches: 11. The CDR3 protein is CASSPTGTSGAYTDTQYF. The CDR3, as DNA: TGTGCCAGCAGTCCCACCGGGACTAGCGGGGCTTACACAGATACGCAGTATTTT. Drawing the rest from reference TRBV5-6 and TRBJ2-3, the complete variable domain is DAGVTQSPTHLIKTRGQQVTLRCSPKSGHDTVSWYQQALGQGPQFIFQYYEEEERQRGNFPDRFSGHQFPNYSSELNVNALLLGDSALYLCASSPTGTSGAYTDTQYFGPGTRLTVL.

This clonotype was seen a handful of times. The chain recombines TRBV6-1 with TRBJ2-7; 11 nucleotides line up with TRBD1. CDR1 is MNHNS, CDR2 SASEGT, per germline. CDR3 length: 15 amino acids. The V and J ends lost 8 bases and 7 bases, in that order; junction bases with no gene match: 13. The CDR3 DNA reads as TGTGCCAGCGAGGACAGGGGGCGAGGGGGAGGGGAGCAGTACTTC. Translating gives CASEDRGRGGGEQYF.

This clonotype was seen more than once but under ten times. The CDR3 bases are TGTGCCAGCAGCCGCGAAATAGGACAGGAAACGGCCGGGGAGCTGTTTTTT. Encoded protein: CASSREIGQETAGELFF. This chain links TRBV5-5 with TRBJ2-2; 7 nucleotides line up with TRBD1. Germline V lookup: CDR1 SGHKS, CDR2 YYEKEE (reference sequence). V trimming: 4 bases; J trimming: 6 bases; junction bases outside the gene matches: 15. The length of the CDR3 is 17 residues.

This clonotype was seen a few times. The CDR3 nucleotides read TGTGCCAGCAGCCCCCACAGGAGGGGGAAGCCCTATGGCTACACCTTC. Protein: CASSPHRRGKPYGYTF. The rearrangement uses TRBV3-1 and TRBJ1-2; D is perhaps TRBD1 (6 bases). Germline V CDR1 and CDR2: LGHDT, YNNKEL (reference sequence). V lost 4 bases and J 4 bases, leaving 19 bases between the germline ends. The CDR3 spans 16 residues.

CDR3 DNA: TGTGCCAGCAGCCCAGTCTTACCAGATACGCAGTATTTT. As protein: CASSPVLPDTQYF. The rearrangement links TRBV7-9 to TRBJ2-3; D call uncertain. The CDR3 totals 13 residues. Trimming took off 5 bases at V and 4 bases at J, with 10 bases between the two ends. Germline CDR1 reads SEHNR; CDR2 reads FQNEAQ (reference sequence). Complete variable domain (other parts from reference TRBV7-9 and TRBJ2-3): DTGVSQNPRHKITKRGQNVTFRCDPISEHNRLYWYRQTLGQGPEFLTYFQNEAQLEKSRLLSDRFSAERPKGSFSTLEIQRTEQGDSAMYLCASSPVLPDTQYFGPGTRLTVL.

This clonotype was counted ten times or more. The chain joins TRBV7-2 to TRBJ2-3; TRBD2 might be the D (5 bases). The V end lost 1 base, the J end lost 2 bases, and 7 bases lay between the germline ends. The CDR3 spans 14 residues. The V gene's germline CDR1 is SGHTA and CDR2 FQGNSA. The CDR3 DNA reads as TGTGCCAGCAGCTTAGGAGGGTACACAGATACGCAGTATTTT. This translates into CASSLGGYTDTQYF.

The J gene is TRBJ2-4, the V gene TRBV20-1; 8 bases map to TRBD2. Germline CDR1 is DFQATT and CDR2 is SNEGSKA (reference sequence). The CDR3 loop spans 13 amino acids. The junction had 14 bases not matched to a gene; V was cut back by 6 bases and J by 13 bases. This chain's CDR3 is CSAHEAGARSQYF. The CDR3 DNA sequence: TGCAGTGCCCATGAAGCGGGAGCGCGCTCCCAGTACTTC.

This clonotype was recorded a few times. The chain joins TRBV27 to TRBJ2-3, with 9 bases matching TRBD2. This CDR3 region has 13 residues. V gave up 4 bases and J gave up 7 bases; unmatched junction bases: 3. CDR1 and CDR2 from the germline V gene are MNHEY and SMNVEV (reference sequence). The DNA for the CDR3 is TGTGCCAGCAGTTCTAGCGGGGTAAATACGCAGTATTTT. Amino acid sequence: CASSSSGVNTQYF.

The table lists this clonotype with many counts. CDR3 protein: CASSFQPNTEAFF. The CDR3 DNA sequence: TGTGCCAGCAGTTTCCAGCCGAACACTGAAGCTTTCTTT. The V gene is TRBV25-1, the J gene TRBJ1-1; D ambiguous. This CDR3 has 13 amino acids. Germline lookup yields CDR1 MGHDK and CDR2 SYGVNS. The V end lost 5 bases, the J end lost 1 base, and 8 bases lay between the germline ends.

This clonotype has more than one count but fewer than ten. V gene TRBV20-1 combines with J gene TRBJ1-5; TRBD1 might be the D (6 bases). V shed 1 base and J shed 5 bases, with 15 bases lying between them. The CDR3 is made up of 15 amino acids. Germline assignment: CDR1 DFQATT and CDR2 SNEGSKA (reference sequence). CDR3: CSARVPGQRDQPQHF. As DNA, the CDR3 is TGCAGTGCTAGAGTTCCTGGACAGCGGGATCAGCCCCAGCATTTT.

The sample holds a few counts of this clonotype. The rearrangement links TRBV7-8 to TRBJ1-3, with D possibly being TRBD1 (5 bases). V was trimmed by 4 bases and J by 6 bases, leaving 10 bases between them. Germline assignment: CDR1 SGHVS and CDR2 FQNEAQ. This CDR3 is built from 13 residues. The CDR3 reads CASSSGGENTIYF. The CDR3 DNA is TGTGCCAGCAGCTCGGGGGGAGAAAACACCATATATTTT.

This clonotype showed up many times. This chain uses TRBV20-1 with TRBJ1-1; D is unresolved. The CDR3 extends over 12 amino acids. Looked up from germline, CDR1 is DFQATT and CDR2 is SNEGSKA (reference sequence). V was pared by 4 bases and J by 0 bases, with 6 bases between. In nucleotides, the CDR3 is TGCAGTGCTAACAGAATGAACACTGAAGCTTTCTTT. Protein product: CSANRMNTEAFF.

At least ten counts were recorded for this clonotype. V gene TRBV20-1 combines with J gene TRBJ1-6; the D gene is possibly TRBD1 (5 bases). V was trimmed by 3 bases and J by 8 bases, leaving 14 bases between them. The germline CDR1 and CDR2 sequences are DFQATT and SNEGSKA (reference sequence). The CDR3 is made up of 14 amino acids. CDR3 DNA: TGCAGTGCTAGCCCGGGACTGCAAGATTCACCCCTCCACTTT. Its protein product is CSASPGLQDSPLHF.

This clonotype has at least ten counts. CDR3 amino acids: CASRTGRTGELFF. The CDR3 bases are TGCGCCAGCAGAACAGGGAGGACCGGGGAGCTGTTTTTT. V is TRBV5-1 and J is TRBJ2-2; D assignment may be TRBD1 or TRBD2 (6 bases each). CDR1 is SGHRS and CDR2 is YFSETQ in the germline V gene. This CDR3 comprises 13 residues. Trimming pared 5 bases from V and 5 bases from J, leaving 10 bases between.

This clonotype was observed a handful of times. The chain couples TRBV6-5 to TRBJ2-5; TRBD1 is a possible D gene (5 bases). V lost 3 bases, J lost 0 bases, and 17 bases lay in between. The CDR3 length is 17 residues. Germline assignment: CDR1 MNHEY and CDR2 SVGAGI. CDR3 sequence reads: CASSYHRSAPYQETQYF. The CDR3 nucleotides are TGTGCCAGCAGTTATCACAGGTCGGCGCCCTACCAAGAGACCCAGTACTTC.

This clonotype came up a few times. The V gene is TRBV6-5, the J gene TRBJ2-3; maybe TRBD2 (6 bases). V lost 8 bases to trimming and J lost 4 bases, with 16 bases between them. The CDR3 loop spans 14 amino acids. Per germline, CDR1 MNHEY and CDR2 SVGAGI. The CDR3 reads CASPASAWSDTQYF. The CDR3 nucleotides read TGTGCCAGCCCGGCTAGCGCTTGGTCAGATACGCAGTATTTT.

The rearrangement joins TRBV10-3 to TRBJ2-5, with 11 nucleotides matching TRBD2. Germline-derived CDR1 and CDR2 are ENHRY and SYGVKD. The junction had 6 bases not matched to a gene; V was cut back by 10 bases and J by 5 bases. The CDR3 is made up of 13 amino acids. Here the CDR3 DNA reads TGTGCCAATAGCGGGGGGGCCTTGGAGACCCAGTACTTC. Encoded protein: CANSGGALETQYF.

The chain carries TRBV7-9 and TRBJ2-2, with 8 bases aligning to TRBD1. Germline V gene sequence: CDR1 SEHNR, CDR2 FQNEAQ (reference sequence). There are 16 residues in the CDR3. The V segment lost 6 bases and the J segment 5 bases; nucleotides outside the gene matches: 11. In nucleotides, the CDR3 is TGTGCCAGCAGGTCCAAGGGCAGGGGGCGAACCGGGGAGCTGTTTTTT. This translates into CASRSKGRGRTGELFF.